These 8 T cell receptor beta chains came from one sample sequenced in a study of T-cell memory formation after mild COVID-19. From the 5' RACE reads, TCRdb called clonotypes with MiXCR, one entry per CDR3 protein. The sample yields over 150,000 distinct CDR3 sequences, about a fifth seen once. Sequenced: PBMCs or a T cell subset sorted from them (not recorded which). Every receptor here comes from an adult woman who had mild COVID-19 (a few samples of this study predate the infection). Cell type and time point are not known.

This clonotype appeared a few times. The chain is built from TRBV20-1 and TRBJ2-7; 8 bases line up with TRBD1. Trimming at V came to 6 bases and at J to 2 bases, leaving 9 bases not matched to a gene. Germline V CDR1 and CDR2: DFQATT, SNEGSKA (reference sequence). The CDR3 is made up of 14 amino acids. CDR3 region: CSAQGRTGTYEQYF. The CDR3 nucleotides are TGCAGTGCCCAAGGGAGGACAGGGACCTACGAGCAGTACTTC.

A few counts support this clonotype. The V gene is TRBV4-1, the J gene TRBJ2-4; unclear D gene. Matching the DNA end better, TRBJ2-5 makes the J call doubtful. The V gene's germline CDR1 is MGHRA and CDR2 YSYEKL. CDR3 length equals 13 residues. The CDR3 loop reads CASSPASRQTQYF. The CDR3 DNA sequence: TGCGCCAGCAGCCCCGCTTCGCGGCAGACCCAGTACTTC.

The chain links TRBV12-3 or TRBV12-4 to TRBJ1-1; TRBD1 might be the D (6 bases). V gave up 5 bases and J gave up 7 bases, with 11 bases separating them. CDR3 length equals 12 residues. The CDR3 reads CASSVRRGEAFF. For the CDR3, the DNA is TGTGCCAGCAGTGTCCGCAGGGGTGAAGCTTTCTTT.

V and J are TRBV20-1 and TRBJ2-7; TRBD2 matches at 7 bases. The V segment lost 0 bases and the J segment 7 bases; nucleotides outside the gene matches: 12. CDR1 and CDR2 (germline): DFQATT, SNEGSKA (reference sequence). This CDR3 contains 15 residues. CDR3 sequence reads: CSARDRRGDLREQYF. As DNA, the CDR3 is TGCAGTGCTAGAGATAGACGGGGGGACCTACGTGAGCAGTACTTC.

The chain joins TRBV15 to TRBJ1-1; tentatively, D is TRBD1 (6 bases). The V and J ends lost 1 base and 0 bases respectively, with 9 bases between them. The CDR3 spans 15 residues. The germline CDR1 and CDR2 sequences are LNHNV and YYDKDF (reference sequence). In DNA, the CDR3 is TGTGCCACCAGCAGAGCGCAGGGGCTGAACACTGAAGCTTTCTTT. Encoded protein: CATSRAQGLNTEAFF.

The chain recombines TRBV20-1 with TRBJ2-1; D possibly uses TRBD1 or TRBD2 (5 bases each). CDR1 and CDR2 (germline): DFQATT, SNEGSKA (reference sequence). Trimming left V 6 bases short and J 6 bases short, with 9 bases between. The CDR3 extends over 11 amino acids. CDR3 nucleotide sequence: TGCAGTGCCCCGGGACCCAATGAGCAGTTCTTC. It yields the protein CSAPGPNEQFF.

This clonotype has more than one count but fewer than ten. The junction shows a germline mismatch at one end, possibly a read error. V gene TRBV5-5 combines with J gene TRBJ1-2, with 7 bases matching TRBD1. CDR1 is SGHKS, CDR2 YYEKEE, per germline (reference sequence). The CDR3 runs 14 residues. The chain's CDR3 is CASSLGKGADGYTF. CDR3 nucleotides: TGTGCCAGCAGTTTGGGGAAGGGGGCTGATGGCTACACCTTC.

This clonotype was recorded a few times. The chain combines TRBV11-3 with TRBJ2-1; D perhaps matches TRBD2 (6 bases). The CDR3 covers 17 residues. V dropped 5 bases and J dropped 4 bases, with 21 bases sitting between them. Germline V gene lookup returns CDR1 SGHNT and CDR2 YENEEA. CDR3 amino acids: CASSPNPGGTVYNEQFF. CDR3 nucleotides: TGTGCCAGCAGCCCAAACCCTGGGGGGACGGTATACAATGAGCAGTTCTTC.